This TCR beta chain stems from a study of T cell responses to AZD1222 COVID-19 vaccine. Whole-study findings and limits: Only 5 to 7 individuals given AZD1222 were seropositive at baseline. Researchers took repertoire samples only after the peak T cell response had come. Females made up more of the donors, who were largely white British, and clonal diversity may have come out too low.

This clone was observed once. The antigen is not known. The CDR3 has 13 amino acids. The V end was cut by 4 bases, the J end by 8 bases, with 11 bases between. CDR1 SNHLY and CDR2 FYNNEI come from the germline V gene. Only in-frame clones appear in the TCRdb table, and some are missing; sequencing was by immunoSEQ multiplex PCR. The sample includes about 100,000 clones, roughly 88% of them seen just once. The TCR sequence derives from an adult in good health. The sample was peripheral blood, taken on day 0 of AZD1222 vaccination. This chain joins TRBV2 and TRBJ1-4; D might be TRBD1 (6 bases). CDR3 DNA sequence: TGTGCCAGCAGTGTAGAGGGGACAGAAAAACTGTTTTTT. Its translation: CASSVEGTEKLFF.